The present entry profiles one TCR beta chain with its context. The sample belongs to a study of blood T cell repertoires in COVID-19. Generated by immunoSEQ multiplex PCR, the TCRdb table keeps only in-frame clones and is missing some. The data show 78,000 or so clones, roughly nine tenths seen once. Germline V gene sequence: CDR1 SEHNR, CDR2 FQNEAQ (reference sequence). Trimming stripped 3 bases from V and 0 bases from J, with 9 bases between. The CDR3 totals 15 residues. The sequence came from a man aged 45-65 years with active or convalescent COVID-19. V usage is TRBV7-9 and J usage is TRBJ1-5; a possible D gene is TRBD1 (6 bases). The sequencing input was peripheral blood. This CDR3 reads CASSFGQTSNQPQHF. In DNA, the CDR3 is TGTGCCAGCAGCTTTGGACAGACTAGCAATCAGCCCCAGCATTTT.